A single TCR beta chain is shown here with its context. Its antigen is still unknown. These data originate in a study of shared clonotypes between healthy human individuals. HIV-negative, healthy adults without recent acute infections or vaccinations were the donors. In the authors' methods: Filtering was not the same, since immunoSEQ gave junction-only sequences without quality scores. Assay used: immunoSEQ multiplex PCR; TCRdb lists only in-frame clones, some missing. D and trimming were read from the DNA, whereas the V and J calls and clone size are those reported in that table. The data hold about 490,000 clones, with less than 80% observed a single time. Findings of the study overall: The represented genetic and exposure-history diversity was limited by the small number of donors.

What was sequenced was PBMCs. This clonotype was obtained from a woman aged 40 to 50 in good health. Some clones in this sample may be carry-over from other donors' samples.

CDR3 region: CATGTGGTDTQYF. CDR3 DNA: TGTGCCACCGGGACAGGGGGCACAGATACGCAGTATTTT. This chain links TRBV15 with TRBJ2-3, with 10 bases matching TRBD1. CDR1 is LNHNV, CDR2 YYDKDF, per germline (reference sequence). V lost 8 bases and J lost 1; bases outside the gene matches: 0. There are 13 residues in the CDR3.